This T cell receptor beta chain was recorded in a study of blood T cell repertoires in COVID-19. Germline V gene lookup returns CDR1 MNHEY and CDR2 SMNVEV (reference sequence). This CDR3 is built from 16 residues. Trimming pared 2 bases from V and 0 bases from J, leaving 13 bases between. Per the study methods: By means of reference gene primer amplification, nucleated cell counts were estimated. Generated by immunoSEQ multiplex PCR, the TCRdb table keeps only in-frame clones and is missing some. That table gives V, J and clone size, and the DNA gave D and trimming. The table has some 150,000 clones, roughly 85% seen once. This clone showed up just once.

This sequence was found in a woman aged 60 to 75 with COVID-19, enrolled during active disease. The chain recombines TRBV27 with TRBJ2-5; D possibly corresponds to TRBD1 (5 bases). Sequencing was done on a sample of peripheral blood. The CDR3 here is CASSLSRGEYQETQYF. CDR3 in DNA: TGTGCCAGCAGTTTAAGTAGGGGCGAGTACCAAGAGACCCAGTACTTC.